This T cell receptor (beta chain) is from a study of molecular identifiers for immune sequencing clone quantification. Germline CDR1 reads MGHRA; CDR2 reads YSYEKL. After removal of 4 bases from V and 2 bases from J, the junction contained 7 bases not matched to a gene. There are 16 residues in the CDR3. The table lists this clonotype with many counts. TCRdb re-called the PCR reads through MiXCR, storing one row per CDR3 protein. The repertoire holds hundreds of thousands of distinct CDR3 sequences, less than 30% seen once, with 0.6% to 0.9% in the top ten. This chain uses TRBV4-1 with TRBJ2-7; 11 positions match TRBD2. This receptor was obtained from a human donor in good health. Some libraries in this study had Jurkat cell RNA spiked in. Sequencing was performed on naive CD8+ T cells from blood, with Jurkat cell RNA spiked in. The subset is: FACS-sorted CD8+CD4-CCR7+CD45RA+ naive T cells. CDR3 sequence: CASSLELAGVTYEQYF. For the CDR3, the DNA is TGCGCCAGCAGCCTGGAACTAGCGGGGGTAACCTACGAGCAGTACTTC.